The clone carrying this T cell receptor beta chain was recorded only once. Its antigen is unidentified. These data are taken from a study of T-cell memory formation after mild COVID-19. Regarding the study as a whole: There were some responding clones in pre-infection memory, which suggested that cross-reactive memory had joined. Contracting clones from day 15 to 85 had balanced CD4/CD8; later expanders favoured CD4+.

TCRdb reanalysed the 5' RACE reads using MiXCR and keeps one entry per CDR3 protein. The sample lists hundreds of thousands of distinct CDR3 sequences; around a sixth were seen once. This CDR3 contains 13 residues. The germline V gene encodes CDR1 KGHDR and CDR2 SFDVKD. V lost 9 bases, J lost 4 bases, and 3 bases stayed unmatched. This sequence originates from a man aged 18-30 years who had mild COVID-19 (a few samples of this study predate the infection). Cell type and time point are not known. The rearrangement links TRBV24-1 to TRBJ2-3; 10 bases are a match to TRBD1. The source material was PBMCs or a T cell subset sorted from them (not recorded which). The CDR3 loop is CATLDRGPDTQYF. CDR3 DNA sequence: TGTGCCACCCTCGACAGGGGGCCAGATACGCAGTATTTT.